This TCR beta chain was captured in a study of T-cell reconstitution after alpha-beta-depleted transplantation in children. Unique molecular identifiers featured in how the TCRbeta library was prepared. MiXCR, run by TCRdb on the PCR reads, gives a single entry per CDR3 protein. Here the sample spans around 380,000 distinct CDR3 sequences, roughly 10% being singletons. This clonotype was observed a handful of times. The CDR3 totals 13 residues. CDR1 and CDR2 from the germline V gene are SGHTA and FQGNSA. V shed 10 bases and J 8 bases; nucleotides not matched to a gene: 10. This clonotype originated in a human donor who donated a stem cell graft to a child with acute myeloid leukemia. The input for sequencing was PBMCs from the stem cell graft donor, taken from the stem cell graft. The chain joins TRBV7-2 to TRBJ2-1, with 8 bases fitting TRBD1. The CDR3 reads CATTGQGRDEQFF. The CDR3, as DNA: TGTGCCACAACAGGACAGGGACGCGATGAGCAGTTCTTC. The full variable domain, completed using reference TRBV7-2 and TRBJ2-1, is GAGVSQSPSNKVTEKGKDVELRCDPISGHTALYWYRQSLGQGLEFLIYFQGNSAPDKSGLPSDRFSAERTGGSVSTLTIQRTQQEDSAVYLCATTGQGRDEQFFGPGTRLTVL.